The rows below give T cell receptor beta chains drawn from one sample of a study of blood T cells in healthy people across ages. TCRdb passed the 5' RACE reads through MiXCR, listing each CDR3 protein once. Of 650,000 to 800,000 distinct CDR3 sequences detected, roughly half appear once; the ten largest clones hold about 13%. Material for sequencing was blood. The receptors come from a woman older than 75 in good health. The CDR3 runs from the conserved cysteine through the conserved F or W. D genes are given only for firm matches. Size is omitted from some rows. Given values are once, few, many or a class for expanded clones.

j_gene	abundance	v_gene	d_gene	CDR3nt	CDR3aa
TRBJ2-2	.	TRBV12-3/TRBV12-4	.	TGTGCCAGCAGTTTATATCCGGGGAACACCGGGGAGCTGTTTTTT	CASSLYPGNTGELFF
TRBJ1-5	many	TRBV4-1	.	TGCGCCAGCAGCCAAGAGGCGGGAGGGGATCAGCCCCAGCATTTT	CASSQEAGGDQPQHF
TRBJ2-3	few	TRBV30	.	TGTGCCTGGGACCGACAGGGACTCACAGATACGCAGTATTTT	CAWDRQGLTDTQYF
TRBJ2-1	.	TRBV7-8	TRBD1	TGTGCCAGCAGCTTACCGGGACAGGACAGCGGTGAGCAGTTCTTC	CASSLPGQDSGEQFF
TRBJ2-2	many	TRBV6-6	.	TGTGCCAGCAGTGCGGCTAGTGCCGGGGAGCTGTTTTTT	CASSAASAGELFF
TRBJ1-2	.	TRBV27	.	TGTGCCAGCAGTTTGAACCCAGGGGCCTATGGCTACACCTTC	CASSLNPGAYGYTF
TRBJ2-1	.	TRBV15	TRBD1	TGTGCCACCAGCACCGGACAGGGGTCCTACAATGAGCAGTTCTTC	CATSTGQGSYNEQFF
TRBJ2-7	many	TRBV20-1	.	TGCAGTGCTAGTTATTCCTACCTGAGCTCCTACGAGCAGTACTTC	CSASYSYLSSYEQYF
TRBJ2-5	.	TRBV2	.	TGTGCCAGCACTACCCTCCAGTTGTGGACCTATCAAGAGACCCAGTACTTC	CASTTLQLWTYQETQYF
TRBJ2-7	.	TRBV18	.	TGTGCCAGCTCTAACACAGACGGCACCTACGAGCAGTACTTC	CASSNTDGTYEQYF
TRBJ2-7	many	TRBV5-1	.	TGCGCCAGCAGCCCCACAGGAAACGAGCAGTACTTC	CASSPTGNEQYF
TRBJ2-1	many	TRBV10-3	.	TGTGCCACGACAGGTAACAATGAGCAGTTCTTC	CATTGNNEQFF
TRBJ2-1	.	TRBV20-1	TRBD2	TGCAGTGCTAGGGTTATAGCGGGACCTAACAATGAGCAGTTCTTC	CSARVIAGPNNEQFF